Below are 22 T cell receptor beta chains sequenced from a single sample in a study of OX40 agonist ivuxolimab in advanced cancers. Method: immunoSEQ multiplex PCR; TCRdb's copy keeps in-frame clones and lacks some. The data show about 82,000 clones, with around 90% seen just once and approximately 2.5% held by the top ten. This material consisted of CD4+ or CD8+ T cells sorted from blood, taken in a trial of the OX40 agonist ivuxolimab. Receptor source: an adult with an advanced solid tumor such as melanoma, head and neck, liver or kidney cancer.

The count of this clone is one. CDR3 sequence: CASSPRQLAGYYEQYF. The CDR3 DNA reads TGTGCCAGCTCACCACGGCAACTAGCGGGATACTACGAGCAGTACTTC. This chain joins TRBV18 and TRBJ2-7, with 10 positions matching TRBD2. The CDR3 totals 16 residues. Losses at the gene ends were 1 base for V and 3 bases for J; bases not matched to a gene: 6. Germline V lookup: CDR1 KGHSH, CDR2 LQKENI.

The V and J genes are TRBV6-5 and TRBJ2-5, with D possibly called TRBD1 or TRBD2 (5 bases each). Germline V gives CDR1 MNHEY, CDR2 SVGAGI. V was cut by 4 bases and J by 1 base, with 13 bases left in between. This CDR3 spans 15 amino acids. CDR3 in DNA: TGTGCCAGCAGTTTACCACGGGACGGCCAAGAGACCCAGTACTTC. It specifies CASSLPRDGQETQYF.

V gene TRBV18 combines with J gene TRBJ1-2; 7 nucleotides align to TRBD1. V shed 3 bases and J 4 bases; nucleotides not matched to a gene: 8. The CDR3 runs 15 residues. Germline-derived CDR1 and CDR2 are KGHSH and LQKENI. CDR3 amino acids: CASSPDRSLSYGYTF. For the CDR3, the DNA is TGTGCCAGCTCACCGGACAGGTCCCTCTCCTATGGCTACACCTTC.

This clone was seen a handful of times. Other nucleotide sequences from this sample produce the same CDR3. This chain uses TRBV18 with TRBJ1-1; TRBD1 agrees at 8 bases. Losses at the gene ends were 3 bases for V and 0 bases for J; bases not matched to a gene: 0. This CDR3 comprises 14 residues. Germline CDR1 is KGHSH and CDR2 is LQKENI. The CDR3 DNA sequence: TGTGCCAGCTCACCGGGACAGGTGAACACTGAAGCTTTCTTT. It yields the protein CASSPGQVNTEAFF.

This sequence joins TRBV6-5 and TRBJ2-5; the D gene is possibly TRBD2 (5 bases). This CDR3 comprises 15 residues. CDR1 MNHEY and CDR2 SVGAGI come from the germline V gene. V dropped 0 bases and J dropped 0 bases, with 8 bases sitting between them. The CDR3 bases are TGTGCCAGCAGTTACTCTGAAGCGGACCAAGAGACCCAGTACTTC. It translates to CASSYSEADQETQYF.

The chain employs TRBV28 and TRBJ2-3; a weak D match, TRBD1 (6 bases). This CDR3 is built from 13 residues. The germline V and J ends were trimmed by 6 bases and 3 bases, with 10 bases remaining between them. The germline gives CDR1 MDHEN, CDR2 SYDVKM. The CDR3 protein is CASSPGQTDTQYF. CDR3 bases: TGTGCCAGCAGCCCCGGACAGACAGATACGCAGTATTTT.

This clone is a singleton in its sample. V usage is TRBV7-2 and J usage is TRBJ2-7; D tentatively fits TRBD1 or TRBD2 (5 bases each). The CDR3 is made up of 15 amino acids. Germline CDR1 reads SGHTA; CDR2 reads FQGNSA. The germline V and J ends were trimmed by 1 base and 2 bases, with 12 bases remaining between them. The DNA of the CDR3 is TGTGCCAGCAGCTTAGACCGGGACGTTACCTACGAGCAGTACTTC. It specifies CASSLDRDVTYEQYF.

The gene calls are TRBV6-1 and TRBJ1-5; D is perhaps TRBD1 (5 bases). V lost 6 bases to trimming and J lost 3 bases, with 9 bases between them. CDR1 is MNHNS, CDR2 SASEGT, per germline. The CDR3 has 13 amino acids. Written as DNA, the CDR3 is TGTGCCAGCAGGGGACTCATCAATCAGCCCCAGCATTTT. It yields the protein CASRGLINQPQHF.

This CDR3 is CASRAYEASYEQYF. CDR3 in DNA: TGTGCCAGCAGAGCCTACGAGGCCTCCTACGAGCAGTACTTC. This sequence joins TRBV27 and TRBJ2-7; D is unresolved. Germline values: CDR1 MNHEY, CDR2 SMNVEV (reference sequence). Trimming removed 6 bases from V and 0 bases from J, with 12 bases in between. CDR3 size: 14 residues.

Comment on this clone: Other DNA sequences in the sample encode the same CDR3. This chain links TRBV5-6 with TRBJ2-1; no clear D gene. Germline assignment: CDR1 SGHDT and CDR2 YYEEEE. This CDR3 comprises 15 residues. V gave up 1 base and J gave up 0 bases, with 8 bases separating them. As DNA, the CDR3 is TGTGCCAGCAGCTTGCTGGCGAGCTCCTACAATGAGCAGTTCTTC. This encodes CASSLLASSYNEQFF.

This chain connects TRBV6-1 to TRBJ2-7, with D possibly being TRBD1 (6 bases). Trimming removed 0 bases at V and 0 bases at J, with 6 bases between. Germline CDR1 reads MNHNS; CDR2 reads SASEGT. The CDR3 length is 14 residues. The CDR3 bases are TGTGCCAGCAGTGAAGCGGGGGCCTCCTACGAGCAGTACTTC. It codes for CASSEAGASYEQYF.

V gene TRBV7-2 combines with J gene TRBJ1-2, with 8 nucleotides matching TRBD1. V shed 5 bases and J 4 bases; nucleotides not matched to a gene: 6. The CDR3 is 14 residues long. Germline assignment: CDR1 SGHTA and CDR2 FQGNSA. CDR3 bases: TGTGCCAGCAGCCTTATGACAGGGGTCTATGGCTACACCTTC. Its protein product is CASSLMTGVYGYTF.

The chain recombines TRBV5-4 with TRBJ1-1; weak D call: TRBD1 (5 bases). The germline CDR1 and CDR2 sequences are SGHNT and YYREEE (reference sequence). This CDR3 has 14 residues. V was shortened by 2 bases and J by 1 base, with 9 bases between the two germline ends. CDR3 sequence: CASSFLGGNTEAFF. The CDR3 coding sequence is TGTGCCAGCAGCTTTTTGGGGGGGAACACTGAAGCTTTCTTT.

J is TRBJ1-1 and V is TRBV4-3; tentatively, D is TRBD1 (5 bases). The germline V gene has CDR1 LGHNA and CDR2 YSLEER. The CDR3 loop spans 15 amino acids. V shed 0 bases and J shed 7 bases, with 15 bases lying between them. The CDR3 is CASSQDPGTSLEAFF. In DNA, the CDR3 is TGCGCCAGCAGCCAAGATCCGGGGACCTCACTTGAAGCTTTCTTT.

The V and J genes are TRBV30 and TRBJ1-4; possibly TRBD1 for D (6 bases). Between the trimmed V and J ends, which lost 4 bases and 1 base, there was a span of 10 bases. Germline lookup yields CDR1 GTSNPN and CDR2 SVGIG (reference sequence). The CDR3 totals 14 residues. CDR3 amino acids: CAWNRALTNEKLFF. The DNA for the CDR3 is TGTGCCTGGAACAGGGCGCTAACTAATGAAAAACTGTTTTTT.

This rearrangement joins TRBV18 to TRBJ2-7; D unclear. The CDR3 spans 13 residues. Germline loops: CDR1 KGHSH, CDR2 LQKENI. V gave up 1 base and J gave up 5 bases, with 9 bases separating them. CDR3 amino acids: CASSPLLADEQYF. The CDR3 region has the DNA TGTGCCAGCTCACCACTTCTCGCTGACGAGCAGTACTTC.

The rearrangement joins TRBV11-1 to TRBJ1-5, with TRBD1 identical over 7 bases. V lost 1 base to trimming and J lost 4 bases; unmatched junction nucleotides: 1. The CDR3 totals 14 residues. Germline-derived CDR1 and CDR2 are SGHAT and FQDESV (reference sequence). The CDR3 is CASSLGQGNQPQHF. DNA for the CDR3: TGTGCCAGCAGCTTAGGACAGGGTAATCAGCCCCAGCATTTT.

CDR3 residues: CASSPGNRNEKLFF. CDR3 bases: TGTGCCAGCAGTCCAGGGAATCGTAATGAAAAACTGTTTTTT. The rearrangement uses TRBV27 and TRBJ1-4; a possible D gene is TRBD1 (5 bases). Germline V gene data show CDR1 as MNHEY and CDR2 as SMNVEV (reference sequence). The CDR3 extends over 14 amino acids. V shed 5 bases and J shed 4 bases, with 11 bases lying between them.

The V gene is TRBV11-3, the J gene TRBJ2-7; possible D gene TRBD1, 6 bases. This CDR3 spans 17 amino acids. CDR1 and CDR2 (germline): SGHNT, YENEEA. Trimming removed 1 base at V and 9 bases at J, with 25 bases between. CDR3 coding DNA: TGTGCCAGCAGCTTAGCCGTTTTGGGCAGGGGACAAACGTCGCAGTACTTC. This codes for CASSLAVLGRGQTSQYF.

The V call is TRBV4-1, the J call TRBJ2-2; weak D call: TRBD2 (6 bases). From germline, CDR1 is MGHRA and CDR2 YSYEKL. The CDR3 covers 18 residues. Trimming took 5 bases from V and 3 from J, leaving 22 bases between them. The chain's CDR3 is CASSKPLLAGRHTGELFF. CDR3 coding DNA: TGCGCCAGCAGCAAACCGCTCCTGGCGGGAAGGCACACCGGGGAGCTGTTTTTT.

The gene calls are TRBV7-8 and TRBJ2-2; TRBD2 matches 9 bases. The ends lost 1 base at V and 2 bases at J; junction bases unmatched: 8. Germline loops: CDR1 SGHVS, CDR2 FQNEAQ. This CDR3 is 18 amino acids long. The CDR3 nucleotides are TGTGCCAGCAGCTTAGGGGGGCTAGCGGGACGTAACACCGGGGAGCTGTTTTTT. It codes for CASSLGGLAGRNTGELFF. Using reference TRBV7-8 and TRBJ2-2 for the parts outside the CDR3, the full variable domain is GAGVSQSPRYKVAKRGQDVALRCDPISGHVSLFWYQQALGQGPEFLTYFQNEAQLDKSGLPSDRFFAERPEGSVSTLKIQRTQQEDSAVYLCASSLGGLAGRNTGELFFGEGSRLTVL.

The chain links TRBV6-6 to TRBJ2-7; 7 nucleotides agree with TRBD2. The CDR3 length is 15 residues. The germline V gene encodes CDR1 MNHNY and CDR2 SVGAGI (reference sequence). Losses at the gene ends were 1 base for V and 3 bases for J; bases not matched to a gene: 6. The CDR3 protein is CASSYLASGYYEQYF. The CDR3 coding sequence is TGTGCCAGCAGTTACTTAGCTAGCGGTTACTACGAGCAGTACTTC.